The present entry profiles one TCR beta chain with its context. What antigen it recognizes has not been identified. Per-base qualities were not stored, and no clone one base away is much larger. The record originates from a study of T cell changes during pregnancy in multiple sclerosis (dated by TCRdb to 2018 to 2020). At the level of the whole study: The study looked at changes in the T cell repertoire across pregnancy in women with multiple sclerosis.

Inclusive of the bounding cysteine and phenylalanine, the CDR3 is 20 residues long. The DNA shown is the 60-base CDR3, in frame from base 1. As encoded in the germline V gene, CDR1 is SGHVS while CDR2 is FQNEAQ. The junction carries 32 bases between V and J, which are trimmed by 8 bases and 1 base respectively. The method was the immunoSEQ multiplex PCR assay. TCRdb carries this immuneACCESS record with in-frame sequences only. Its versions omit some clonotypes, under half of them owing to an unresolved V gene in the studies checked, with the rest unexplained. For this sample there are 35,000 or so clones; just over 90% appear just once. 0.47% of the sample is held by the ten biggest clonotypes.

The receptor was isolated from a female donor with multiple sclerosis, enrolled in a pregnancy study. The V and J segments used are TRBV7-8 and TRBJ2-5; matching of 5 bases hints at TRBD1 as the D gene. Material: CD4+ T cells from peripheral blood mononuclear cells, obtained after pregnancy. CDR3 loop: CASLSGRFLGQGRGQETQYF. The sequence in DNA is TGTGCCAGCTTGTCCGGACGATTCTTGGGGCAGGGAAGAGGCCAAGAGACCCAGTACTTC.